This T cell receptor (beta chain) originates from a study of blood T cell repertoires in COVID-19. Study as a whole: Some COVID-19 samples were acute and others convalescent; all came from the United States, Italy and Spain. PBMCs, B-cell-depleted T cells, or T cells were the source of the cDNA or gDNA that made up the material.

Germline lookup yields CDR1 MNHEY and CDR2 SMNVEV (reference sequence). The length of the CDR3 is 15 residues. Methods used by the authors: Amplification of reference gene primers was used by the study to estimate nucleated cell counts. Only in-frame clones appear in the TCRdb table, and some are missing; sequencing was by immunoSEQ multiplex PCR. That table gives V, J and clone size, and the DNA gave D and trimming. This table holds 300,000 to 400,000 clones, approximately 90% found once. Worth noting for this clone: One end of the junction fails to match germline, which may point to a read error.

V is TRBV27 and J is TRBJ1-6; weak D call: TRBD1 (5 bases). The sequence was obtained from a woman between 45 and 60 years old with active or convalescent COVID-19. The source material was peripheral blood. CDR3 amino acids: CASSISPGVNSPLHF. Written as DNA, the CDR3 is TGTGCCAGCAGTATATCACCGGGGGTGAATTCACCCCTCCACTTT.